This is a list of T cell receptor beta chains from one sample in a study of T cell responses to AZD1222 COVID-19 vaccine. Method: immunoSEQ multiplex PCR; TCRdb's copy keeps in-frame clones and lacks some. This table holds 150,000 to 200,000 clones, roughly nine tenths found once. Sequenced material: peripheral blood, taken 28 days after the second AZD1222 dose. All receptors derive from an adult who received the AZD1222 COVID-19 vaccine. Each CDR3 is given without its conserved first and last residue.

V	CDR3
TRBV27	ASCGRDRGREQY
TRBV7-2	ASSLEGGSMADTQY
TRBV9	ASSVARGSANTGELF
TRBV11-2	ASSPGAANYGYT
TRBV11-2	ASSLDFTVSGNTIY
TRBV6-4	ASSAIPGINEQF
TRBV5-1	ASSLEGGRSYNSPLH
TRBV6-2/TRBV6-3	ASSYSGPYSNQPQH
TRBV7-7	ASSPTPGQTYNEQF
TRBV27	ASSLVPGLHSGNTIY
TRBV11-1	ASSPIAGASEQY
TRBV28	ASSFGLDSRLQETQY
TRBV7-9	ASSPTGLYGYT
TRBV5-1	ASSLGGDGNTIY
TRBV7-9	ASRLSTGTEAF
TRBV6-2/TRBV6-3	ASTPSGGYEQY
TRBV3-1/TRBV3-2	ASSRGGLANEQY
TRBV3-1/TRBV3-2	ASSQGGDGNTIY
TRBV4-1	ASSQETGFWGDTQY
TRBV24-1	ATSDFNRGNEQF
TRBV5-1	ASSLEGPEAF
TRBV6-6	ASTHRGNAGVDEQF
TRBV13	ASSLGQGYQPQH
TRBV3-1/TRBV3-2	ASSQRGGTDTQY
TRBV6-5	ASRLGETEAF
TRBV2	ASSGTGGNQPQH
TRBV7-9	ASSLSPSGGYT
TRBV10-2	ASSDRQVREQY
TRBV5-1	ASSLGRVERTYGYT
TRBV5-1	ASSLATGSNSPLH
TRBV28	ASSLLMLDREGSNQPQH
TRBV3-1/TRBV3-2	ASSHRGRENSPLH
TRBV30	AWSVPRVGPTRLSGNTIY
TRBV27	ASSLPGSGGYT
TRBV19	ASSIVAPGLASHEQF
TRBV11-2	ASGMTRGRGTEAF